This TCR beta chain is from a study of naive and memory T cell subsets. Study results and caveats: This RNA-based method may be sensitive to activation-related transcript changes.

This clonotype occurred a few times. What it recognizes is unknown. A UMI-containing oligonucleotide was joined by 3' ligation to the TCR cDNA template. Unsorted total RNA, about 1 to 1000 ng, was DNase treated before reverse transcription. J was trimmed by 4 bases and V by 6 bases; bases with no gene match: 8. Looked up from germline, CDR1 is MNHNS and CDR2 is SASEGT. The CDR3 sequence is 15 residues long. The SP2 primer and nested alpha and beta constant region primers amplified ligated cDNA in four rounds. TCRdb re-called the 5' RACE reads through MiXCR, storing one row per CDR3 protein. The sample includes tens of thousands of distinct CDR3 sequences, approximately 8% seen only once; the top ten take about 8.9%.

The chain couples TRBV6-1 to TRBJ1-1; TRBD1 matches 10 bases. This sequence originates from a female donor in good health. The DNA of the CDR3 is TGTGCCAGCAGAGCTAGGGACAGGGGTCTCACTGAAGCTTTCTTT. Its protein product is CASRARDRGLTEAFF.